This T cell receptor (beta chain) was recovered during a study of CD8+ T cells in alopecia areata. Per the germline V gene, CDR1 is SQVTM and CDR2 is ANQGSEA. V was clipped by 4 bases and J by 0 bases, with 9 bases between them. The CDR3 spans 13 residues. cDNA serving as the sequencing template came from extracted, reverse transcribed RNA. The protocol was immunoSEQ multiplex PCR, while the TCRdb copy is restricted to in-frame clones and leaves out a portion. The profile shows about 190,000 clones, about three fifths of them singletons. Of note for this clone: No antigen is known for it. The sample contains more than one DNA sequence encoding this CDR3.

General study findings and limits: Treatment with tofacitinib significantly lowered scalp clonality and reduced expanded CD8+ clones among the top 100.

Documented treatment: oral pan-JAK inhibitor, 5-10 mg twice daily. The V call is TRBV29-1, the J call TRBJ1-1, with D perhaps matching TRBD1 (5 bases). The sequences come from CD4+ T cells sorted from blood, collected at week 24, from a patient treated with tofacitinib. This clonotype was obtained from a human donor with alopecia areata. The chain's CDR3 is CSVGRGLNTEAFF. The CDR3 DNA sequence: TGCAGCGTTGGTAGGGGTCTGAACACTGAAGCTTTCTTT.